The TCR beta chain under discussion was sequenced for a study of cytomegalovirus exposure and HLA in healthy donors. Study results and caveats: Cytomegalovirus association was listed for 164 TCR beta chains.

This clone was observed once. Its antigen is not known. With 0 bases removed from V and 4 bases from J, the gap between germline ends came to 10 bases. This CDR3 is 14 amino acids long. From germline, CDR1 is SGHVS and CDR2 FNYEAQ. The primer mix had 60 Vbeta and 13 Jbeta primers. Sequencing used immunoSEQ multiplex PCR; TCRdb keeps in-frame clones, though not all of them. The data hold about 200,000 clones, with approximately 78% observed a single time. Sequenced sample: PBMCs. This receptor was taken from a male donor in good health and CMV-seronegative. J is TRBJ2-7 and V is TRBV7-6; TRBD2 might be the D (6 bases). CDR3: CASSLAGGNYEQYF. CDR3 nucleotides: TGTGCCAGCAGCTTAGCGGGAGGCAATTACGAGCAGTACTTC. Combining the CDR3 with reference TRBV7-6 and TRBJ2-7 gives the whole variable domain GAGVSQSPRYKVTKRGQDVALRCDPISGHVSLYWYRQALGQGPEFLTYFNYEAQQDKSGLPNDRFSAERPEGSISTLTIQRTEQRDSAMYRCASSLAGGNYEQYFGPGTRLTVT.